These 9 T cell receptor beta chains originate from one sample sequenced in a study of response to subunit inactivated influenza vaccine. Each CDR3 protein gets one entry after TCRdb re-called the RT-PCR reads with MiXCR. Of hundreds of thousands of distinct CDR3 sequences in the sample, 15% to 20% were seen once. The sample was CD4+ T cells sorted from PBMCs, taken about 24 months after vaccination. Every receptor here comes from a man aged 50 to 69 who received an inactivated influenza vaccine.

The chain has TRBV29-1 and TRBJ2-5, with TRBD2 matching 10 bases. The CDR3 sequence is 13 residues long. J lost 5 bases, V lost 3 bases, and 3 bases had no gene match. Germline CDR1 reads SQVTM; CDR2 reads ANQGSEA. The CDR3 region has the DNA TGCAGCGTTGATCCAGCGGGAGGGGAGACCCAGTACTTC. Encoded protein: CSVDPAGGETQYF.

This clonotype appeared many times. The genes are TRBV12-3 or TRBV12-4 and TRBJ2-1; 7 nucleotides align to TRBD2. The CDR3 extends over 13 amino acids. V was clipped by 3 bases and J by 8 bases; unmatched bases: 4. The CDR3, as DNA: TGTGCCAGCAGTTTGGCGGGGGTCGATGAGCAGTTCTTC. Its translation is CASSLAGVDEQFF.

J is TRBJ2-5 and V is TRBV12-3 or TRBV12-4, with D perhaps given as TRBD1 or TRBD2 (5 bases each). The CDR3 extends over 14 amino acids. The V end lost 6 bases, the J end lost 0 bases, and 11 bases lay between the germline ends. CDR3 sequence (DNA): TGTGCCAGCAGCGGGACCCTAGACCAAGAGACCCAGTACTTC. Protein sequence: CASSGTLDQETQYF.

This clonotype was counted only a few times. The rearrangement uses TRBV24-1 and TRBJ2-2; 9 bases map to TRBD1. Germline V gene lookup returns CDR1 KGHDR and CDR2 SFDVKD. V lost 4 bases to trimming and J lost 3 bases; unmatched junction nucleotides: 2. CDR3 length: 15 residues. The chain's CDR3 is CATSEGTGHTGELFF. CDR3 DNA: TGTGCCACCAGTGAGGGGACAGGGCACACCGGGGAGCTGTTTTTT.

This clonotype was detected only a few times. CDR3 sequence reads: CASSGPGNQPQHF. CDR3 in DNA: TGTGCCAGTAGCGGACCGGGCAATCAGCCCCAGCATTTT. The chain joins TRBV19 to TRBJ1-5; unclear D gene. The CDR3 spans 13 residues. Between the trimmed V and J ends, which lost 6 bases and 2 bases, there was a span of 8 bases. Germline values: CDR1 LNHDA, CDR2 SQIVND (reference sequence).

In its sample, this clonotype was seen a few times. The genes are TRBV21-1 and TRBJ1-5. TRBV21-1 is termed a pseudogene. The length of the CDR3 is 14 residues. CDR3: CASSPRVSNQPQHF. CDR3 nucleotides: TGTGCCAGCAGCCCTCGGGTGAGCAATCAGCCCCAGCATTTT.

This clonotype was counted between two and nine times. The chain combines TRBV4-3 with TRBJ2-1; weak D call: TRBD2 (5 bases). Trimming cost V 0 bases and J 4 bases, with 16 bases left between them. This CDR3 has 17 amino acids. Per the germline V gene, CDR1 is LGHNA and CDR2 is YSLEER. CDR3 DNA: TGCGCCAGCAGCCAAGATCTAGCCGCTTCGCTATACAATGAGCAGTTCTTC. Translation: CASSQDLAASLYNEQFF.

V gene TRBV7-6 combines with J gene TRBJ2-1, with unresolved D. V lost 3 bases, J lost 5 bases, and 17 bases lay in between. The V gene's germline CDR1 is SGHVS and CDR2 FNYEAQ. This CDR3 is 16 amino acids long. CDR3 protein: CASSLNRHQANNEQFF. The CDR3 DNA is TGTGCCAGCAGCTTGAACCGGCATCAGGCGAACAATGAGCAGTTCTTC.

This clonotype was counted between two and nine times. V gene TRBV11-2 combines with J gene TRBJ2-2; 13 bases align to TRBD2. The CDR3 is made up of 15 amino acids. Trimming took 6 bases from V and 7 from J; bases not matched to a gene: 5. Germline V gives CDR1 SGHAT, CDR2 FQNNGV. The CDR3 nucleotides are TGTGCCAGCAGAGGACTAGCGGGAGTGGTCGGGGAGCTGTTTTTT. This gives the protein CASRGLAGVVGELFF. Combining the CDR3 with reference TRBV11-2 and TRBJ2-2 gives the whole variable domain EAGVAQSPRYKIIEKRQSVAFWCNPISGHATLYWYQQILGQGPKLLIQFQNNGVVDDSQLPKDRFSAERLKGVDSTLKIQPAKLEDSAVYLCASRGLAGVVGELFFGEGSRLTVL.